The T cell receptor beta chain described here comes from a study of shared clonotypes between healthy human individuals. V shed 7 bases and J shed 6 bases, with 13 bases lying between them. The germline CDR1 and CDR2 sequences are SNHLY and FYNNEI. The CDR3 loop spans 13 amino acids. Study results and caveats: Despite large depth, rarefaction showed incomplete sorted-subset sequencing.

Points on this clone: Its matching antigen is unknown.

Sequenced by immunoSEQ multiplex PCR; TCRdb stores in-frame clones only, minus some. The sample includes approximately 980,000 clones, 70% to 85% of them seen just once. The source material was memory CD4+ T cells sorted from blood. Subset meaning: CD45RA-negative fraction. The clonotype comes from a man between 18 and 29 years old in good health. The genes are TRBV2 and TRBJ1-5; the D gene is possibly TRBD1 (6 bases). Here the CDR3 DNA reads TGTGCCAGCATACGGGGGGCGGGTCAGCCCCAGCATTTT. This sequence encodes CASIRGAGQPQHF.